The 27 T cell receptor beta chains presented below share a single source sample, sequenced in a study of blood T cell repertoires in COVID-19. Clones were read by immunoSEQ multiplex PCR, and TCRdb kept only the in-frame ones, dropping some. Among more than 200,000 clones listed, under 85% were seen once. The sequenced sample consisted of PBMCs or T cells enriched from blood (not recorded which). The receptor set was obtained from a man aged 55 to 70 who had recovered from COVID-19.

The J gene is TRBJ1-2, the V gene TRBV11-3; D gene unclear. The CDR3 is made up of 14 amino acids. Germline CDR1 reads SGHNT; CDR2 reads YENEEA. The V and J ends lost 5 bases and 4 bases respectively, with 14 bases between them. Here the CDR3 DNA reads TGTGCCAGCAGCCAATATGCCGGGTCCTATGGCTACACCTTC. It translates to CASSQYAGSYGYTF.

This chain connects TRBV11-3 to TRBJ2-5; 9 bases match TRBD1. The CDR3 consists of 14 residues. The J segment lost 5 bases and the V segment lost 5 bases, leaving 6 bases of the junction unmatched. Germline assignment: CDR1 SGHNT and CDR2 YENEEA. CDR3 nucleotides: TGTGCCAGCAGCCTTCGGACAGGGGAGGAGACCCAGTACTTC. It is translated as CASSLRTGEETQYF.

V is TRBV9 and J is TRBJ2-5; 8 nucleotides match TRBD2. The CDR3 is 14 amino acids. V lost 3 bases and J lost 5; bases outside the gene matches: 6. Germline CDR1 reads SGDLS; CDR2 reads YYNGEE. CDR3 amino acids: CASSALPGGETQYF. The DNA for the CDR3 is TGTGCCAGCAGCGCTCTCCCGGGGGGGGAGACCCAGTACTTC.

The V and J genes are TRBV29-1 and TRBJ2-3; 9 bases line up with TRBD2. Losses at the gene ends were 7 bases for V and 4 bases for J; bases not matched to a gene: 12. CDR1 is SQVTM, CDR2 ANQGSEA, per germline. The CDR3 contains 15 residues. CDR3 in amino acids: CSAGMRRGGPDTQYF. The CDR3 DNA reads as TGCAGCGCCGGGATGCGGCGGGGGGGTCCAGATACGCAGTATTTT.

The chain links TRBV2 to TRBJ1-1; 7 nucleotides line up with TRBD1. Germline lookup yields CDR1 SNHLY and CDR2 FYNNEI. The CDR3 has 14 residues. The junction had 4 bases not matched to a gene; V was cut back by 5 bases and J by 1 base. CDR3: CASSKTGPNTEAFF. The CDR3 DNA reads TGTGCCAGCAGTAAGACAGGGCCGAACACTGAAGCTTTCTTT. Supplemented by reference TRBV2 and TRBJ1-1, the full variable domain reads EPEVTQTPSHQVTQMGQEVILRCVPISNHLYFYWYRQILGQKVEFLVSFYNNEISEKSEIFDDQFSVERPDGSNFTLKIRSTKLEDSAMYFCASSKTGPNTEAFFGQGTRLTVV.

The CDR3 is CASSQDYKGGVGNEKLFF. The CDR3, as DNA: TGCGCCAGCAGCCAAGATTACAAAGGGGGCGTAGGTAATGAAAAACTGTTTTTT. The rearrangement links TRBV4-1 to TRBJ1-4; 7 bases match TRBD1. CDR1 MGHRA and CDR2 YSYEKL come from the germline V gene. V was pared by 0 bases and J by 4 bases, with 11 bases of the junction left unmatched. The CDR3 length is 18 residues.

To note about this clone: The sample has other DNA sequences that encode this CDR3 too. V gene TRBV24-1 combines with J gene TRBJ1-2; possible D gene TRBD1, 5 bases. The V end lost 5 bases, the J end lost 2 bases, and 8 bases lay between the germline ends. The CDR3 runs 13 residues. Per the germline V gene, CDR1 is KGHDR and CDR2 is SFDVKD. CDR3 loop: CATSGGANYGYTF. DNA of the CDR3: TGTGCCACCAGTGGTGGGGCGAACTATGGCTACACCTTC.

The genes are TRBV4-3 and TRBJ1-6; D might be TRBD1 (6 bases). Germline CDR1 is LGHNA and CDR2 is YSLEER. The CDR3 sequence is 13 residues long. The V gene lost 0 bases and the J gene lost 13 bases, with 10 bases spanning the gap. The CDR3 spells CASSQDRGRPLHF. CDR3 DNA sequence: TGCGCCAGCAGCCAAGACAGGGGACGTCCCCTCCACTTT.

The V gene is TRBV3-1 (or the pseudogene TRBV3-2), the J gene TRBJ2-1, with TRBD2 matching over 13 bases. Germline lookup yields CDR1 LGHDT and CDR2 YNNKEL (reference sequence). This CDR3 contains 16 residues. J lost 10 bases, V lost 4 bases, and 10 bases had no gene match. The CDR3 DNA follows: TGTGCCAGCAGCCCTACCTGGACTAGCGGGGGACCGGAGCAGTTCTTC. Translating gives CASSPTWTSGGPEQFF.

This sequence joins TRBV4-2 and TRBJ1-2, with a possible D match to TRBD1 (6 bases). Germline values: CDR1 LGHNA, CDR2 YNFKEQ. This CDR3 has 17 residues. V lost 0 bases to trimming and J lost 3 bases, with 17 bases between them. CDR3 bases: TGTGCCAGCAGCCAAGATGGGGGGGCGGAGGGTGACTATGGCTACACCTTC. Translation gives CASSQDGGAEGDYGYTF.

The V gene is TRBV6-8, the J gene TRBJ2-2, with D possibly being TRBD2 (6 bases). This CDR3 is 18 amino acids long. Germline V gene sequence: CDR1 MNHGY, CDR2 SAAAGT. The V gene lost 7 bases and the J gene lost 0 bases, with 21 bases spanning the gap. CDR3 region: CASNIPVLRGTNTGELFF. In DNA form, the CDR3 reads TGTGCCAGCAATATCCCCGTCCTGCGGGGTACGAACACCGGGGAGCTGTTTTTT.

This chain links TRBV5-1 with TRBJ2-7, with 13 bases aligning to TRBD2. The CDR3 consists of 16 residues. Trimming took 3 bases from V and 2 from J; bases not matched to a gene: 5. The germline V gene has CDR1 SGHRS and CDR2 YFSETQ. The CDR3 loop is CASSWGLAGIAYEQYF. CDR3 DNA: TGCGCCAGCAGCTGGGGACTAGCGGGGATAGCCTACGAGCAGTACTTC.

This clone has more than one count but fewer than ten. The V gene is TRBV10-1, the J gene TRBJ1-2, with 9 bases identical to TRBD1. Germline assignment: CDR1 WNHNN and CDR2 SYGVQD (reference sequence). The CDR3 is made up of 16 amino acids. V shed 8 bases and J 3 bases; nucleotides not matched to a gene: 13. The CDR3 here is CASCTGTGLWDYGYTF. CDR3 nucleotides: TGCGCCAGCTGCACCGGGACAGGGTTGTGGGACTATGGCTACACCTTC.

In DNA form, the CDR3 reads TGTGCCAGCAGCTTAGGTAACTCTGGAAACACCATATATTTT. Translation gives CASSLGNSGNTIYF. The chain is built from TRBV7-2 and TRBJ1-3; no reliable D call. V lost 1 base, J lost 0 bases, and 4 bases lay in between. Germline V CDR1 and CDR2: SGHTA, FQGNSA. The CDR3 consists of 14 residues.

This clone was picked up a small number of times. The V call is TRBV4-2, the J call TRBJ1-6; D perhaps matches TRBD1 (5 bases). Germline V gene data show CDR1 as LGHNA and CDR2 as YNFKEQ. This CDR3 contains 18 residues. Trimming left V 5 bases short and J 7 bases short, with 24 bases between. The CDR3 coding sequence is TGTGCCAGCAGCAGGGAGGGACTTGCTGGGACCCGCAATTCACCCCTCCACTTT. This codes for CASSREGLAGTRNSPLHF.

Notes on this clone: Other nucleotide sequences in the sample specify the same CDR3. This chain connects TRBV6-5 to TRBJ1-2; 7 nucleotides align to TRBD1. Germline V gene sequence: CDR1 MNHEY, CDR2 SVGAGI. CDR3 length: 13 residues. Trimming at V came to 2 bases and at J to 4 bases, leaving 1 base not matched to a gene. CDR3 sequence (DNA): TGTGCCAGCAGTTACCGACAGGGCTATGGCTACACCTTC. It yields the protein CASSYRQGYGYTF.

A single count supports this clone. The J gene is TRBJ2-1, the V gene TRBV15; D is unresolved. This CDR3 contains 16 residues. CDR1 and CDR2 (germline): LNHNV, YYDKDF (reference sequence). The V end lost 5 bases, the J end lost 5 bases, and 19 bases lay between the germline ends. This CDR3 is CATSRYRGGEHNEQFF. CDR3 bases: TGTGCCACCAGCCGATATCGCGGCGGAGAACACAATGAGCAGTTCTTC.

This chain connects TRBV7-2 to TRBJ2-7, with D possibly being TRBD1 (6 bases). The ends were cut back, 1 base at V and 3 bases at J, with 13 bases in the middle. CDR1 and CDR2 from the germline V gene are SGHTA and FQGNSA. The CDR3 runs to 15 residues. DNA of the CDR3: TGTGCCAGCAGCTTAGTAGTGGGGGCAGGCTACGAGCAGTACTTC. This codes for CASSLVVGAGYEQYF.

V usage is TRBV7-2 and J usage is TRBJ2-1, with D unclear. The CDR3 contains 13 residues. Germline lookup yields CDR1 SGHTA and CDR2 FQGNSA. V was shortened by 5 bases and J by 5 bases, with 10 bases between the two germline ends. CDR3 residues: CASSPYTHNEQFF. The CDR3 bases are TGTGCCAGCAGCCCTTACACCCACAATGAGCAGTTCTTC.

This sequence joins TRBV5-4 and TRBJ2-5; 7 positions agree with TRBD2. J gave up 1 base and V 4 bases, and 7 bases lay outside the gene matches. From germline, CDR1 is SGHNT and CDR2 YYREEE (reference sequence). The CDR3 is made up of 15 amino acids. The CDR3 protein is CASSGKTSLQETQYF. The CDR3, as DNA: TGTGCCAGCAGCGGTAAGACTAGCCTCCAAGAGACCCAGTACTTC.

This sequence joins TRBV5-1 and TRBJ1-4; 7 bases align to TRBD1. CDR1 and CDR2 from the germline V gene are SGHRS and YFSETQ. There are 15 residues in the CDR3. Trimming at V came to 0 bases and at J to 3 bases, leaving 2 bases not matched to a gene. DNA of the CDR3: TGCGCCAGCAGCTTGGGACAGGGCTCTAATGAAAAACTGTTTTTT. Residues: CASSLGQGSNEKLFF.

J is TRBJ2-7 and V is TRBV5-6, with 9 bases that match TRBD1. This CDR3 has 15 residues. Trimming removed 0 bases from V and 7 bases from J; junction bases left unmatched: 8. Germline V gives CDR1 SGHDT, CDR2 YYEEEE. CDR3 nucleotides: TGTGCCAGCAGCTTGGTTTACAGGGGGCGGGGTGAGCAGTACTTC. This translates into CASSLVYRGRGEQYF.

This rearrangement joins TRBV4-3 to TRBJ1-1; 9 bases fit TRBD1. Trimming removed 0 bases from V and 5 bases from J; junction bases left unmatched: 4. There are 15 residues in the CDR3. The germline V gene has CDR1 LGHNA and CDR2 YSLEER. CDR3 residues: CASSQDTGGVTEAFF. The CDR3 nucleotides are TGCGCCAGCAGCCAAGATACAGGGGGCGTGACTGAAGCTTTCTTT.

The chain joins TRBV14 to TRBJ1-4, with 8 bases that match TRBD1. V gave up 4 bases and J gave up 6 bases; unmatched junction bases: 4. CDR3 length: 14 amino acids. The germline gives CDR1 SGHDN, CDR2 FVKESK. CDR3 sequence reads: CASSRGTGDEKLFF. The CDR3 coding sequence is TGTGCCAGCAGCCGAGGGACAGGAGATGAAAAACTGTTTTTT.

In this sample, this clone turned up once. The gene calls are TRBV12-5 and TRBJ1-2; D might be TRBD1 (6 bases). The CDR3 sequence is 13 residues long. V was trimmed by 2 bases and J by 6 bases, leaving 10 bases between them. Germline CDR1 is LGHNT and CDR2 is FRNRAP. CDR3: CASGLSGVHGYTF. CDR3 DNA: TGTGCTAGTGGTTTGTCAGGGGTTCATGGCTACACCTTC.

The chain links TRBV4-3 to TRBJ2-2; no clear D gene. The CDR3 spans 13 residues. V gave up 3 bases and J gave up 3 bases, with 5 bases separating them. CDR1 is LGHNA and CDR2 is YSLEER in the germline V gene. CDR3 DNA: TGCGCCAGCAGCCAGCACTACACCGGGGAGCTGTTTTTT. Its translation is CASSQHYTGELFF.

The J gene is TRBJ2-7, the V gene TRBV5-5; the match to TRBD1 covers 7 bases. This CDR3 has 14 amino acids. J gave up 2 bases and V 1 base, and 3 bases lay outside the gene matches. The germline gives CDR1 SGHKS, CDR2 YYEKEE (reference sequence). CDR3 sequence: CASSLTGTAYEQYF. CDR3 bases: TGTGCCAGCAGCTTGACCGGGACAGCCTACGAGCAGTACTTC.